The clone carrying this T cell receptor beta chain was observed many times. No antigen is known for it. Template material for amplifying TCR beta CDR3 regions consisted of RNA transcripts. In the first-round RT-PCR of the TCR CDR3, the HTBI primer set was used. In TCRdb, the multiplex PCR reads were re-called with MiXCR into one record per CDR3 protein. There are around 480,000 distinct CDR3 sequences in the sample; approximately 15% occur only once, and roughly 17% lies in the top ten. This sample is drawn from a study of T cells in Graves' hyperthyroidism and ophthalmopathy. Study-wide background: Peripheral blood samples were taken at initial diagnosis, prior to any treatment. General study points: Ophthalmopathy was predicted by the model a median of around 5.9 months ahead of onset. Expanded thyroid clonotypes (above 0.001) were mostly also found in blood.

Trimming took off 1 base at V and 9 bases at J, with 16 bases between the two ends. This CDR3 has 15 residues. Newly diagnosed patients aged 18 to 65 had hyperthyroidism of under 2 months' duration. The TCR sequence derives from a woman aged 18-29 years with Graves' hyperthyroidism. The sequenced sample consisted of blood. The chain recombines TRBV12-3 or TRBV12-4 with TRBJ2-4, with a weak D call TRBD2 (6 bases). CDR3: CASSLGLGSRAIQYF. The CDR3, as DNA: TGTGCCAGCAGTTTAGGACTAGGGAGTAGGGCCATTCAGTACTTC.